This TCR beta chain was recovered during a study of Ad26.COV2.S vaccination and SARS-CoV-2 variants. V lost 7 bases, J lost 0 bases, and 8 bases lay in between. This CDR3 comprises 13 residues. Germline V gives CDR1 SEHNR, CDR2 FQNEAQ (reference sequence). Clones were sequenced by immunoSEQ multiplex PCR, and TCRdb holds only the in-frame ones, with some missing. Of over 85,000 clones in the sample, under 90% were seen once. The sample here was peripheral blood, taken after recovery from COVID-19. This TCR derives from a human donor who had recovered from COVID-19. The chain joins TRBV7-9 to TRBJ2-3; no firm D call. This chain's CDR3 is CASIRDSTDTQYF. In DNA, the CDR3 is TGTGCCAGCATCCGAGATAGCACAGATACGCAGTATTTT.